This note documents a single T cell receptor (beta chain) sequence. J gave up 0 bases and V 6 bases, and 8 bases lay outside the gene matches. Germline V gene sequence: CDR1 SQVTM, CDR2 ANQGSEA. CDR3 size: 14 residues. The sample originates from a study of blood T cell repertoires in COVID-19. Looking at the study overall: Specimens from acute and convalescent COVID-19 originated in the United States, Italy and Spain. The analysed material was cDNA or gDNA that came from T cells, B-cell-depleted T cells, or PBMCs.

In the authors' workflow: Reference gene primer amplification in the assay estimated nucleated cell counts. The assay was immunoSEQ multiplex PCR, and TCRdb's table has in-frame clones only and misses some. The V and J calls and the clone size are those of that table, but D and trimming were determined from the DNA. The sample consists of 150,000 to 200,000 clones, around four fifths of them appearing once. The source of this sequence is a man aged 25-45 years with active or convalescent COVID-19. The sequenced material came from peripheral blood. The genes are TRBV29-1 and TRBJ2-7; TRBD1 matches 7 bases. CDR3 coding DNA: TGCAGCGTCTGGGACAGCGGTTCCTCCTACGAGCAGTACTTC. Its protein is CSVWDSGSSYEQYF.